These 20 T cell receptor beta chains were all obtained from the same sample, sequenced in a study of blood T cells in healthy people across ages (dated by TCRdb to the mid-2010s). The library was obtained by 5' RACE. Sequencing took place on an Illumina HiSeq 2500. A second PCR of roughly 6 to 11 cycles was run with a J-beta primer mix and a sample-barcoded 5' primer. The raw public reads went through TCRdb reprocessing: fastp at Q25, MiXCR clone calling, in-frame beta chains kept. Rows merge per CDR3 protein into single entries with the most common DNA and genes. The sample table lists roughly 1.6 million distinct CDR3 sequences, approximately 32% of them with a count of one. Clones ranked in the top ten supply 11% of the sample. Sample: blood. These receptors were taken from a woman in her 30s in good health.

The gene calls are TRBV9 and TRBJ1-1; the D gene is possibly TRBD1 (5 bases). Germline V gene sequence: CDR1 SGDLS, CDR2 YYNGEE. Trimming took off 2 bases at V and 5 bases at J, with 13 bases between the two ends. There are 14 residues in the CDR3. The CDR3 nucleotides are TGTGCCAGCAGCGTGGGGGGGGTTGAGACTGAAGCTTTCTTT. Its translation is CASSVGGVETEAFF.

The J gene is TRBJ1-2, the V gene TRBV20-1; tentatively, D is TRBD1 (5 bases). Trimming cost V 3 bases and J 2 bases, with 10 bases left between them. The CDR3 spans 13 residues. CDR1 is DFQATT and CDR2 is SNEGSKA in the germline V gene (reference sequence). In DNA, the CDR3 is TGCAGTGCTAGCCCGGGACTAAACTATGGCTACACCTTC. Translation: CSASPGLNYGYTF.

In its sample, this clonotype was seen many times. The chain employs TRBV7-9 and TRBJ2-7; a possible D gene is TRBD1 (6 bases). V shed 6 bases and J shed 4 bases, with 13 bases lying between them. CDR1 and CDR2 from the germline V gene are SEHNR and FQNEAQ (reference sequence). This CDR3 region has 13 residues. Here the CDR3 DNA reads TGTGCCAGCAGTCCGGACAGATGGTACGAGCAGTACTTC. This codes for CASSPDRWYEQYF.

The chain joins TRBV20-1 to TRBJ2-1, with D perhaps given as TRBD1 or TRBD2 (5 bases each). V was cut by 7 bases and J by 9 bases, with 22 bases left in between. The germline V gene has CDR1 DFQATT and CDR2 SNEGSKA (reference sequence). This CDR3 has 14 residues. The CDR3 reads CSVPGRQRGAEQFF. The DNA of the CDR3 is TGCAGTGTCCCGGGACGTCAAAGGGGTGCTGAGCAGTTCTTC.

This clonotype was seen more than once but under ten times. J is TRBJ2-1 and V is TRBV30; tentatively, D is TRBD2 (5 bases). The CDR3 loop spans 14 amino acids. V was clipped by 8 bases and J by 8 bases, with 22 bases between them. Germline lookup yields CDR1 GTSNPN and CDR2 SVGIG (reference sequence). CDR3 nucleotides: TGTGCCACTAGAAGCGGACCTCCGATTGATGAGCAGTTCTTC. It yields the protein CATRSGPPIDEQFF.

This chain joins TRBV20-1 and TRBJ2-2; D remains ambiguous. The germline CDR1 and CDR2 sequences are DFQATT and SNEGSKA (reference sequence). Deletions cut 3 bases from V and 8 bases from J, with 13 bases between. There are 13 residues in the CDR3. The CDR3 here is CSARSSVSGELFF. The CDR3, as DNA: TGCAGTGCTAGGTCGAGCGTTTCTGGGGAGCTGTTTTTT.

This clonotype was detected many times. The chain employs TRBV5-1 and TRBJ2-7; 8 nucleotides match TRBD1. In germline, CDR1 is SGHRS, CDR2 YFSETQ. The CDR3 totals 15 residues. Trimming cost V 1 base and J 3 bases; bases outside gene matches: 6. The CDR3 coding sequence is TGCGCCAGCAGCTTGAGCCAGGGGGCAGTCTACGAGCAGTACTTC. Translated, it gives CASSLSQGAVYEQYF. Full variable domain (outside the CDR3, taken from reference TRBV5-1 and TRBJ2-7): KAGVTQTPRYLIKTRGQQVTLSCSPISGHRSVSWYQQTPGQGLQFLFEYFSETQRNKGNFPGRFSGRQFSNSRSEMNVSTLELGDSALYLCASSLSQGAVYEQYFGPGTRLTVT.

This clonotype appeared a few times. V and J are TRBV20-1 and TRBJ1-2; D ambiguous. The CDR3 totals 15 residues. The germline gives CDR1 DFQATT, CDR2 SNEGSKA (reference sequence). Trimming removed 6 bases from V and 4 bases from J, with 21 bases in between. CDR3: CSARTTTGRIYGYTF. CDR3 DNA sequence: TGCAGTGCGAGAACTACGACTGGACGAATCTATGGCTACACCTTC.

The V gene is TRBV10-3, the J gene TRBJ2-1; weak D call: TRBD2 (6 bases). This CDR3 has 19 residues. V was trimmed by 3 bases and J by 0 bases, leaving 21 bases between them. CDR1 ENHRY and CDR2 SYGVKD come from the germline V gene. CDR3 in amino acids: CAISDPLEAAGYSYNEQFF. The CDR3 DNA follows: TGTGCCATCAGTGACCCCCTTGAGGCAGCGGGCTACTCCTACAATGAGCAGTTCTTC.

This clonotype was counted a few times. The chain carries TRBV20-1 and TRBJ2-3; D uncertain. V was trimmed by 7 bases and J by 1 base, leaving 9 bases between them. This CDR3 is 12 amino acids long. The germline V gene has CDR1 DFQATT and CDR2 SNEGSKA (reference sequence). CDR3 DNA sequence: TGCAGTGGTGAAGCCCGCACAGATACGCAGTATTTT. Its protein is CSGEARTDTQYF.

This clonotype was seen many times. The chain carries TRBV5-1 and TRBJ1-2; TRBD1 is a possible D gene (5 bases). The V gene lost 0 bases and the J gene lost 8 bases, with 8 bases spanning the gap. The CDR3 sequence is 12 residues long. The germline CDR1 and CDR2 sequences are SGHRS and YFSETQ. CDR3 in amino acids: CASSLVGHGYTF. For the CDR3, the DNA is TGCGCCAGCAGCTTGGTTGGACACGGCTACACCTTC.

This clonotype appeared a few times. The chain recombines TRBV20-1 with TRBJ1-1; D is undetermined. Trimming took 0 bases from V and 1 from J, leaving 18 bases between them. The germline CDR1 and CDR2 sequences are DFQATT and SNEGSKA (reference sequence). The CDR3 has 17 residues. CDR3 in DNA: TGCAGTGCTAGAGATTTGTGGGGTCGTATTGGGAACACTGAAGCTTTCTTT. Protein product: CSARDLWGRIGNTEAFF.

A word on this clonotype: A read error may produce the germline difference seen at one junction end. This rearrangement joins TRBV20-1 to TRBJ2-3, with 10 bases that match TRBD1. The germline gives CDR1 DFQATT, CDR2 SNEGSKA (reference sequence). CDR3 size: 14 residues. The CDR3: CIASRGQGTDTQYF. For the CDR3, the DNA is TGCATTGCTAGCCGGGGACAGGGGACAGATACGCAGTATTTT.

Concerning this clonotype: A junction boundary mismatches the germline segment, possibly from a read error. For the CDR3, the DNA is TGTGCCAACAGTTTGAAGGGAACTTACCAAGAGACCCAGTACTTC. Amino acids: CANSLKGTYQETQYF. This chain joins TRBV6-5 and TRBJ2-5; no firm D call. CDR3 length: 15 amino acids. The V gene's germline CDR1 is MNHEY and CDR2 SVGAGI.

V is TRBV30 and J is TRBJ2-7; 12 bases are a match to TRBD1. Germline CDR1 reads GTSNPN; CDR2 reads SVGIG (reference sequence). Unmatched junction bases numbered 7, after V lost 3 bases and J lost 1 base. The CDR3 length is 16 residues. CDR3 coding DNA: TGTGCCTGGAGCGCGGGACAGGGGGCTATTTCCTACGAGCAGTACTTC. Its translation: CAWSAGQGAISYEQYF.

This clonotype was observed a few times. V and J are TRBV6-1 and TRBJ1-5; D unclear. V was cut by 7 bases and J by 0 bases, with 7 bases left in between. From germline, CDR1 is MNHNS and CDR2 SASEGT. This CDR3 contains 13 residues. The CDR3 DNA sequence: TGTGCCAGCACGGAGTATAGCAATCAGCCCCAGCATTTT. It encodes CASTEYSNQPQHF.

J is TRBJ2-7 and V is TRBV20-1; D tentatively reads TRBD1 or TRBD2 (5 bases each). Trimming pared 5 bases from V and 3 bases from J, leaving 14 bases between. This CDR3 is built from 13 residues. Per the germline V gene, CDR1 is DFQATT and CDR2 is SNEGSKA (reference sequence). This chain's CDR3 is CSAGAGRIYEQYF. CDR3 nucleotide sequence: TGCAGTGCTGGGGCAGGGAGAATCTACGAGCAGTACTTC.

The chain carries TRBV3-1 and TRBJ1-4; D uncertain. Germline assignment: CDR1 LGHDT and CDR2 YNNKEL (reference sequence). V lost 9 bases and J lost 2, with 19 bases in between. The CDR3 loop spans 16 amino acids. CDR3 sequence reads: CASSGASHATNEKLFF. CDR3 bases: TGTGCCAGTAGCGGAGCCTCACATGCGACTAATGAAAAACTGTTTTTT.

This chain links TRBV3-1 with TRBJ2-7, with D maybe TRBD1 (5 bases). Trimming shortened V by 0 bases and J by 2 bases, and 17 bases separated the two germline ends. CDR1 is LGHDT, CDR2 YNNKEL, per germline (reference sequence). CDR3 length: 17 residues. Here the CDR3 DNA reads TGTGCCAGCAGCCAAGACAAAAAGGCAGGGTCTACCTACGAGCAGTACTTC. It encodes CASSQDKKAGSTYEQYF.

The chain has TRBV28 and TRBJ2-7, with 11 nucleotides matching TRBD2. Germline lookup yields CDR1 MDHEN and CDR2 SYDVKM. Losses at the gene ends were 3 bases for V and 6 bases for J; bases not matched to a gene: 7. The CDR3 spans 15 residues. The CDR3 is CASSFSLAGAGEQYF. DNA for the CDR3: TGTGCCAGCAGTTTCTCACTAGCGGGAGCGGGCGAGCAGTACTTC.